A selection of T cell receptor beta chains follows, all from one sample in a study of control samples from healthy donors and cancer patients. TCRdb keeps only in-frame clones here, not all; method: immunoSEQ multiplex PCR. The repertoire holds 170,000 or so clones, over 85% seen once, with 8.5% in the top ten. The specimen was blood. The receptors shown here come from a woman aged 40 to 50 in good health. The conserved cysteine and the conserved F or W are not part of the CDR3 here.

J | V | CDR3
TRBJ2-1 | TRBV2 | ASRGQAYNEQF
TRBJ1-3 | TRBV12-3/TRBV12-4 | ASSTGSGNTIY
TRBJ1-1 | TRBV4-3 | ASSQDWGETEAF
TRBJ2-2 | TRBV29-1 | SVGTSGSTGELF
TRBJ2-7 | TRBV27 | ASSLLGTGNSEQY
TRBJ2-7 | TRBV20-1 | SASGRTSNYEQY
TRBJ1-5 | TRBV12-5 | ASGLNRNQPQH
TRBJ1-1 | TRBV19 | ASTGGVGEAF
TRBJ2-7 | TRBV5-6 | ASSPGTGRSYEQY
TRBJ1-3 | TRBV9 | ASSVSRGNGGNTIY
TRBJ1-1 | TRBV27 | ASSPTGPWNTEAF
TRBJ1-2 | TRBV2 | ASTERGINYGYT
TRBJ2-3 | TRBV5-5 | ASISLGDTQY
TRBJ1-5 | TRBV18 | ASSPTAAGDNQPQH
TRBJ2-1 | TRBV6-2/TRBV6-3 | ASSLQSNEQF
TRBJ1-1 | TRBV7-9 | ASSSLVGAGLDEAF
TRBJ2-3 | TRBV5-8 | ASSWGGRDTQY
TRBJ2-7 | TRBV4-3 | ASSQDTMGQSSYEQY
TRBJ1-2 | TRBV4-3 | ASSRSGQPYGYT
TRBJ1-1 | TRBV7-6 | ASSPTAGYAEAF
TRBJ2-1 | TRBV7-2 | ASSFPLAGGLGEQF
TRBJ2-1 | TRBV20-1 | SASRVFRATTNEQF
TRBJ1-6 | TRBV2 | ASSKRDSDNSPLH
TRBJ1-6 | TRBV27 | ASSLLFGSHNSPLH
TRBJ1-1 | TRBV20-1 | SASLGVNTEAF